This T cell receptor (beta chain) derives from a study of tumor and adjacent non-tumor tissue in lung cancer. CDR1 is SGHTA, CDR2 FQGTGA, per germline. This CDR3 contains 14 residues. Study-wide results and limits: Shorter survival was associated with higher TCR diversity in tumors. Compared with tumor, normal lung showed significantly lower TCR diversity. In normal lung, the top 100 clones were significantly more dominant than in tumor.

This sample's RNA came from whole unsorted tissue. Distant lung tissue was collected more than 3 cm away from the tumor edge. As for this clonotype: Its specificity is unknown. At one of its ends the junction is not consistent with the germline gene, which may arise from a read error.

Three rounds of nested PCR, following a modified ARM-PCR protocol, produced the TCRbeta library. TCRdb reanalysed the multiplex PCR reads using MiXCR and keeps one entry per CDR3 protein. The table shows 80,000 to 100,000 distinct CDR3 sequences, with 75% to 90% occurring only once. The material sequenced was distant non-tumor lung tissue. The receptor was derived from a man in his fifties or sixties with small cell lung cancer. The gene calls are TRBV7-3 and TRBJ2-3; D possibly corresponds to TRBD1 (5 bases). CDR3 DNA sequence: TGTGCCAGCAGCTTAAGTGGAGTGACAGATACGCGGTATTTT. Translating gives CASSLSGVTDTRYF.